This entry describes one T cell receptor beta chain. Its antigen is not identified. What was amplified from RNA transcripts were TCR beta CDR3 regions. Using the HTBI primer set, a first-round RT-PCR was run on the TCR CDR3. TCRdb itself ran the multiplex PCR reads through MiXCR, one entry per CDR3 protein. Of about 760,000 distinct CDR3 sequences in the sample, 30% to 40% were seen once. The data stem from a study of T cells in Graves' hyperthyroidism and ophthalmopathy. General study findings and limits: Ophthalmopathy could be told apart from stable hyperthyroidism with a 13 V-J model. Blood samples included most of the expanded thyroid clonotypes exceeding 0.001.

The CDR3 loop spans 14 amino acids. Germline CDR1 and CDR2: SGDLS and YYNGEE. Deletions cut 4 bases from V and 3 bases from J, with 14 bases between. Recently diagnosed hyperthyroidism of less than 2 months' duration affected patients aged 18 to 65. This sample holds PBMCs from approximately 9 ml fresh peripheral blood. Sequencing was performed on blood. This TCR was recovered from a woman aged 35 to 49 with Graves' hyperthyroidism. The V and J genes are TRBV9 and TRBJ2-7; D gene unclear. CDR3 loop: CASSPEEVLYEQYF. The CDR3 DNA sequence: TGTGCCAGCAGCCCCGAAGAGGTCCTCTACGAGCAGTACTTC.